Described below is a single T cell receptor beta chain sequence and its context. No antigen is known for it. This sample is drawn from a study of T cell responses to AZD1222 COVID-19 vaccine. In the study overall: The analysis combined second doses at about 4 or about 12 weeks. Whole-study results and caveats: Dominant at 160-218 and 743-854, vaccine-associated CD4 TCRs also spanned spike. Donors in the cohort were predominantly white British and more often female, and clonal diversity was possibly underestimated.

This table comes from immunoSEQ multiplex PCR, and its TCRdb copy is limited to in-frame clones, with some not included. This sample carries approximately 150,000 clones, around nine tenths of them seen once, and the ten largest clones take under 1.5%. The material was peripheral blood, obtained on day 0 of AZD1222 vaccination. This clonotype was sampled from an adult in good health.

The CDR3 DNA follows: TGTGCCAGCAGCAAAAGACTAGCGGGAGAGGGGAATGAGCAGTTCTTC. Its translation is CASSKRLAGEGNEQFF. The chain joins TRBV21-1 to TRBJ2-1; the table's D gene call, TRBD2, was not cross checked with the DNA. TRBV21-1 is deemed a pseudogene. The CDR3 spans 16 residues.